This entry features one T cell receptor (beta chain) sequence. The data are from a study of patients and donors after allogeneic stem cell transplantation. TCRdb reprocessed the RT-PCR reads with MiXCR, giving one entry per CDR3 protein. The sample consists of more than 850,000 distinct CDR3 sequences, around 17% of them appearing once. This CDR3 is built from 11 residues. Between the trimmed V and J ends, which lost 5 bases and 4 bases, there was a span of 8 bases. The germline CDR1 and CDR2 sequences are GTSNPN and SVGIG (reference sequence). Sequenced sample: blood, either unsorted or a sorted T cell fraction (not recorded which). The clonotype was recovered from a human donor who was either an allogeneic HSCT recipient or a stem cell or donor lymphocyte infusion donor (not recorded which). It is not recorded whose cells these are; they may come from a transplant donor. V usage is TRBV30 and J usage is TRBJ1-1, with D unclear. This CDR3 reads CAWRLGTEAFF. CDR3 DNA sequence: TGTGCCTGGCGCTTAGGCACTGAAGCTTTCTTT.